These 2 T cell receptor beta chains were sequenced from one sample in a study of cytomegalovirus exposure and HLA in healthy donors. The method was immunoSEQ multiplex PCR; TCRdb's version includes in-frame clones alone and lacks a portion of them. This sample carries 100,000 to 150,000 clones, 88% of them seen once, and the ten largest clones take 1.4% to 1.5%. What was sequenced was PBMCs. Every receptor here comes from a man aged 30-40 years in good health and CMV-seronegative.

The rearrangement joins TRBV7-9 to TRBJ2-1; D not resolved. The CDR3 is made up of 12 amino acids. Between the trimmed V and J ends, which lost 4 bases and 5 bases, there was a span of 6 bases. Germline CDR1 is SEHNR and CDR2 is FQNEAQ (reference sequence). The CDR3 region has the DNA TGTGCCAGCAGCTACATTCACAATGAGCAGTTCTTC. Amino acids: CASSYIHNEQFF.

This clone appeared once. The chain has TRBV11-2 and TRBJ2-1, with 8 positions matching TRBD1. The CDR3 is 15 amino acids. The V and J ends lost 4 bases and 8 bases, in that order; junction bases with no gene match: 10. The V gene's germline CDR1 is SGHAT and CDR2 FQNNGV. The CDR3 protein is CASSYKTGDNDEQFF. The CDR3 DNA is TGTGCCAGCAGCTACAAGACAGGGGATAACGATGAGCAGTTCTTC.